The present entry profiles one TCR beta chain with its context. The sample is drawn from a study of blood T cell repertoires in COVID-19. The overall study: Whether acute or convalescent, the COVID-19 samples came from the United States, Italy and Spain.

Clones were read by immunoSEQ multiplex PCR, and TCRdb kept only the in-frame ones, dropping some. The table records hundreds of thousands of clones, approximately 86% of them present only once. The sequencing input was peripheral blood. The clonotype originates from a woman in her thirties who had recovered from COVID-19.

The CDR3 region is CASSQGHRTGGYEQYF. In nucleotides, the CDR3 is TGTGCCAGCAGTCAAGGGCACCGGACAGGGGGCTACGAGCAGTACTTC. V is TRBV6-2 or TRBV6-3 and J is TRBJ2-7, with TRBD1 matching over 10 bases. Germline-derived CDR1 and CDR2 are MNHEY and SVGEGT. The V segment lost 5 bases and the J segment 3 bases; nucleotides outside the gene matches: 10. This CDR3 spans 16 amino acids.